This T cell receptor (beta chain) was sequenced during a study of vaccination effects on CD4 cells after COVID-19. Whole-study findings and limits: Common cold coronavirus cross-reactivity was shown by only 1 of 255 vaccine-induced clones in healthy vaccinees. Substantial clonal contraction characterized both infection- and vaccine-induced clones late after vaccination. The authors studied few convalescent patients and collected no early post-infection timepoints.

Pools of viral peptides were used by the ViraFEST assay to expand antigen-specific CD4+ T cells ahead of sequencing. Subsequent to a culture period of 10 days, CD4+ T cells were isolated. Testing of the vaccine recipients showed negative nucleocapsid antibodies and no prior SARS-CoV-2 infection. As regards this clone: Antigen unknown.

Assay: immunoSEQ multiplex PCR; the TCRdb copy retains only in-frame clones and omits some. Here the sample spans about 71,000 clones, about 65% being singletons. The input for sequencing was CD4+ T cells from PBMCs cultured with HCoV-OC43 spike peptides, taken before COVID-19 vaccination. The subset is: HCoV-OC43 spike overlapping peptide pool stimulation. The clonotype originates from a human donor who received a COVID-19 vaccine.

CDR3 sequence: CASSPTTEGFGEKLFF. The CDR3 DNA reads as TGTGCCAGCTCACCTACGACAGAGGGATTTGGGGAAAAACTGTTTTTT. V and J are TRBV18 and TRBJ1-4, with a possible D match to TRBD1 (5 bases). Germline V gene data show CDR1 as KGHSH and CDR2 as LQKENI. This CDR3 comprises 16 residues. The V end lost 3 bases, the J end lost 8 bases, and 19 bases lay between the germline ends.